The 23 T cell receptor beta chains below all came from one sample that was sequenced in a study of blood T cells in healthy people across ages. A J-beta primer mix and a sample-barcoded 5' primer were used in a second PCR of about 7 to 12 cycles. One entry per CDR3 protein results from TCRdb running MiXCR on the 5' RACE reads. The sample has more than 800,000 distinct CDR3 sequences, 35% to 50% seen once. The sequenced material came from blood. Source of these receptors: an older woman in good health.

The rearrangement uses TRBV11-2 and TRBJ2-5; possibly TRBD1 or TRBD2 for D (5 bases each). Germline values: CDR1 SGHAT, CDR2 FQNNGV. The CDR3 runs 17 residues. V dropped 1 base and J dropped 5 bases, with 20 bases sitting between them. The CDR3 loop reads CASSLVFRDVVRETQYF. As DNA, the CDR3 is TGTGCCAGCAGCTTAGTTTTCCGGGACGTAGTAAGGGAGACCCAGTACTTC.

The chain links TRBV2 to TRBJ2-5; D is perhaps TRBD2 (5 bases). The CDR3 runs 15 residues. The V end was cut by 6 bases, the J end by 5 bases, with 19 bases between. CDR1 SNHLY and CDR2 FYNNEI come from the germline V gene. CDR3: CASSGEALAGETQYF. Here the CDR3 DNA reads TGTGCCAGCAGCGGAGAGGCGCTAGCCGGGGAGACCCAGTACTTC. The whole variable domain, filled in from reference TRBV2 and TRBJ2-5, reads EPEVTQTPSHQVTQMGQEVILRCVPISNHLYFYWYRQILGQKVEFLVSFYNNEISEKSEIFDDQFSVERPDGSNFTLKIRSTKLEDSAMYFCASSGEALAGETQYFGPGTRLLVL.

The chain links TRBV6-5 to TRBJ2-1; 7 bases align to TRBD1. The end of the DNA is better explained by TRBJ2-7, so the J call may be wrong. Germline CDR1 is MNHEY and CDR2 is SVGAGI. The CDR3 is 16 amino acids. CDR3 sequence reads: CASSYAVGQGVYEQYF. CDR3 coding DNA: TGTGCCAGCAGTTATGCGGTTGGGCAGGGGGTCTACGAGCAGTACTTC.

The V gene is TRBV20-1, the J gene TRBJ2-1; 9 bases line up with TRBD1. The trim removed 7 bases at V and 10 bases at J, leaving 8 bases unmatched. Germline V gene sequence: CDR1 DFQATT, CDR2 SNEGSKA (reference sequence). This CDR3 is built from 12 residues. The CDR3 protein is CSGKQGAKEQFF. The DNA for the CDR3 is TGCAGTGGGAAACAGGGGGCTAAGGAGCAGTTCTTC.

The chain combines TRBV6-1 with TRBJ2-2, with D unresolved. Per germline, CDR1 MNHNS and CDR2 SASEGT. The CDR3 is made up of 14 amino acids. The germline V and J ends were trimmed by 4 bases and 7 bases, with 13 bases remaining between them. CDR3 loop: CASSAKNNFGELFF. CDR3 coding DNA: TGTGCCAGCAGTGCCAAGAACAATTTCGGGGAGCTGTTTTTT.

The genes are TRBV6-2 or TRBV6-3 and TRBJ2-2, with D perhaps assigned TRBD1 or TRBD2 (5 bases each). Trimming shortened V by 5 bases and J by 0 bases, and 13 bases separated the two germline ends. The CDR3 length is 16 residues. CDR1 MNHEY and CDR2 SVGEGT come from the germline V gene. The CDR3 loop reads CASSKWDGPNTGELFF. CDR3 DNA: TGTGCCAGCAGTAAATGGGACGGACCGAACACCGGGGAGCTGTTTTTT.

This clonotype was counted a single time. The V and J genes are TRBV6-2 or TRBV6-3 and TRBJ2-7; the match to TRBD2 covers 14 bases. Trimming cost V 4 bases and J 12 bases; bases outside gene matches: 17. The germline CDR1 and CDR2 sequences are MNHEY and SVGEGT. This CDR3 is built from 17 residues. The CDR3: CASSSGGLAGDVKTRYF. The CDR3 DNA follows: TGTGCCAGCAGTTCTGGGGGACTAGCGGGAGATGTGAAGACCCGGTACTTC.

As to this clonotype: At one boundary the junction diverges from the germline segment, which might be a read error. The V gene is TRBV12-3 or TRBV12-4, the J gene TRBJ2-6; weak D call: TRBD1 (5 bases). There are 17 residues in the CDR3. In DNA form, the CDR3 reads TGTGCCAGCAGCCCTACTGCTGTACTTTCTGGGGCCAACGTCCCGACTTTC. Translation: CASSPTAVLSGANVPTF.

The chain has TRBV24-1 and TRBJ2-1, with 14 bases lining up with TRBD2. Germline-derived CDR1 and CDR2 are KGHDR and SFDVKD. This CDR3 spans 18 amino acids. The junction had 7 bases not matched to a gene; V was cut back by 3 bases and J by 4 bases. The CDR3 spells CATSDPGTSGSRYNEQFF. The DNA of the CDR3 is TGTGCCACCAGTGATCCCGGGACTAGCGGGAGTCGGTACAATGAGCAGTTCTTC.

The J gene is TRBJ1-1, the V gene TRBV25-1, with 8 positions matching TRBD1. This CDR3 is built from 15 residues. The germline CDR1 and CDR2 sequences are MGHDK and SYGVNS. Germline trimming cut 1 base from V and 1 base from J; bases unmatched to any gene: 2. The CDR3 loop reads CASSEWTGRNTEAFF. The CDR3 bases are TGTGCCAGCAGTGAATGGACAGGGAGGAACACTGAAGCTTTCTTT.

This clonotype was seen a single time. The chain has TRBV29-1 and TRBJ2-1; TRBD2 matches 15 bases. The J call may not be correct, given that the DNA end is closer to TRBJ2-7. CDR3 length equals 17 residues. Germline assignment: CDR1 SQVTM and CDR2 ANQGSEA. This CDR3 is CSVYRGLAGGLLNEQYF. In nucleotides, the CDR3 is TGCAGCGTTTATCGGGGACTAGCGGGAGGCCTCTTGAATGAGCAGTACTTC.

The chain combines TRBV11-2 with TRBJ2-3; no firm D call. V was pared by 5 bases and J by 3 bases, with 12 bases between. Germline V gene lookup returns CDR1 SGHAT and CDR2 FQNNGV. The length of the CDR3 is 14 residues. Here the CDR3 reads CASSVRRETDTQYF. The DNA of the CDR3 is TGTGCCAGCAGCGTACGACGCGAGACAGATACGCAGTATTTT.

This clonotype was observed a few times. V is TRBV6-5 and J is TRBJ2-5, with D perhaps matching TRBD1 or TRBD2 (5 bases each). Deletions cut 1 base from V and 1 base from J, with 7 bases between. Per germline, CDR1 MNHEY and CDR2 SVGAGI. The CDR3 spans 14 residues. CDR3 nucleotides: TGTGCCAGCAGTTACTTGGGGGTCCAAGAGACCCAGTACTTC. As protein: CASSYLGVQETQYF.

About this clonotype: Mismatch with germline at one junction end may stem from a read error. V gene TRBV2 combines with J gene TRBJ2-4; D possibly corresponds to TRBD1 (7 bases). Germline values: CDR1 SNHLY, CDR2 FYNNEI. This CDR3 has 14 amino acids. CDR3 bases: TGTGCCGGCAGTGACCCAGGGGGGAAAAACATTCAGTACTTC. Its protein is CAGSDPGGKNIQYF.

Written as DNA, the CDR3 is TGCAGTGCTAGGACACGGGACCGAGGGTTGGCCTACGAGCAGTACTTC. Protein sequence: CSARTRDRGLAYEQYF. The V call is TRBV20-1, the J call TRBJ2-7; D might be TRBD1 or TRBD2, each matching 5 bases. Germline V gene data show CDR1 as DFQATT and CDR2 as SNEGSKA (reference sequence). V lost 3 bases and J 2 bases, leaving 20 bases between the germline ends. The CDR3 covers 16 residues.

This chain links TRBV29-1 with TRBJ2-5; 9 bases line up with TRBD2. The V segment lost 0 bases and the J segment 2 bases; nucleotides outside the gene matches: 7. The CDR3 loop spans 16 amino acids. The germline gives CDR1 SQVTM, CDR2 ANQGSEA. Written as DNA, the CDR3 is TGCAGCGTTGAAGAAATCGGCGGGAGGGGGCAAGAGACCCAGTACTTC. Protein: CSVEEIGGRGQETQYF.

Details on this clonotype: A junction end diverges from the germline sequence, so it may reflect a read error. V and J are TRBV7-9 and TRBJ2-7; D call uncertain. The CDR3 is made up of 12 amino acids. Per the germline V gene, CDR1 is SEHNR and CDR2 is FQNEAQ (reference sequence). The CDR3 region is CVSSLRINEQYF. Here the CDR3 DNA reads TGTGTCAGCAGCTTAAGGATCAACGAGCAGTACTTC.

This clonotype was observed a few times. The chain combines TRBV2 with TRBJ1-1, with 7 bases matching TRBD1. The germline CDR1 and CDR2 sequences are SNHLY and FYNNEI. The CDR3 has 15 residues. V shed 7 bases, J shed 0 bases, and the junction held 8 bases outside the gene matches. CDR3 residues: CASIRGQRLNTEAFF. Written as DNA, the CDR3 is TGTGCCAGCATTAGGGGACAGCGCTTGAACACTGAAGCTTTCTTT.

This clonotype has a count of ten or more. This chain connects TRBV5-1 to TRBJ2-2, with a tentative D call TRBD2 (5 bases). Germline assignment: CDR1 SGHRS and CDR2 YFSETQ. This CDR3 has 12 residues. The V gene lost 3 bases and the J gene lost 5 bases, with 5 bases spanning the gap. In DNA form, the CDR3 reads TGCGCCAGCAGCTCGGGGACCGGGGAGCTGTTTTTT. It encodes CASSSGTGELFF.

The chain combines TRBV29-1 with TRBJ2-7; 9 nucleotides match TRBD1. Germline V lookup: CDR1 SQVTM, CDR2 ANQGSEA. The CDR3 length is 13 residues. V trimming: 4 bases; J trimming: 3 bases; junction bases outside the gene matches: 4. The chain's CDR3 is CSVAKDRGYEQYF. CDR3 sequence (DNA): TGCAGCGTTGCAAAGGACAGGGGCTACGAGCAGTACTTC.

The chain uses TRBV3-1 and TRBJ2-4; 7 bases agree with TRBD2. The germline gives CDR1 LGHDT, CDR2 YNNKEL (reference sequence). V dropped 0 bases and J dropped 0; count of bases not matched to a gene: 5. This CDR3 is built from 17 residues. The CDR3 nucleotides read TGTGCCAGCAGCCAAGATCCGGGCGGGGGAGCCAAAAACATTCAGTACTTC. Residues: CASSQDPGGGAKNIQYF.

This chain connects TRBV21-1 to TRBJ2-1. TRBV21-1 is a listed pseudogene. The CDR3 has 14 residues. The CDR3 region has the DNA TGTGCCAGCAGGGTTCACAGTTCCTACAATGAGCAGTTCTTC. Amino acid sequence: CASRVHSSYNEQFF.

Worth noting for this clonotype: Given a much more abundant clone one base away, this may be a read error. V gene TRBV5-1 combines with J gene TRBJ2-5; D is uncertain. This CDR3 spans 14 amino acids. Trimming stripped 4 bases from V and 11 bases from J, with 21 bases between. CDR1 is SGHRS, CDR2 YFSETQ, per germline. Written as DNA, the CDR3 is TGCGCCAGCAGCCGGACCGCCGAGAACAATGAGCAGTACTTC. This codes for CASSRTAENNEQYF.